The entry below describes one T cell receptor beta chain. CDR1 LNHNV and CDR2 YYDKDF come from the germline V gene (reference sequence). This CDR3 is 15 amino acids long. With 0 bases removed from V and 6 bases from J, the gap between germline ends came to 12 bases. This specimen belongs to a study of blood T cell repertoires in COVID-19. About the research overall: Donors in the United States, Italy and Spain gave samples during acute or convalescent COVID-19. T cells, B-cell-depleted T cells, or PBMCs supplied cDNA or gDNA.

Per the authors' pipeline: The assay estimated nucleated cells by amplifying reference gene primers. Clones were sequenced by immunoSEQ multiplex PCR, and TCRdb holds only the in-frame ones, with some missing. That table furnishes V, J and clone size, whereas the DNA furnished D and trimming. The table has roughly 70,000 clones, just under 80% seen once; the top ten hold roughly 6.5%. The receptor's source is a woman aged 55-70 years with acute or convalescent COVID-19. V usage is TRBV15 and J usage is TRBJ1-5; a weak D match, TRBD1 (6 bases). The sequenced material came from peripheral blood. Here the CDR3 reads CATSRDRGGSQPQHF. The CDR3 DNA is TGTGCCACCAGCAGAGACAGGGGCGGATCTCAGCCCCAGCATTTT.